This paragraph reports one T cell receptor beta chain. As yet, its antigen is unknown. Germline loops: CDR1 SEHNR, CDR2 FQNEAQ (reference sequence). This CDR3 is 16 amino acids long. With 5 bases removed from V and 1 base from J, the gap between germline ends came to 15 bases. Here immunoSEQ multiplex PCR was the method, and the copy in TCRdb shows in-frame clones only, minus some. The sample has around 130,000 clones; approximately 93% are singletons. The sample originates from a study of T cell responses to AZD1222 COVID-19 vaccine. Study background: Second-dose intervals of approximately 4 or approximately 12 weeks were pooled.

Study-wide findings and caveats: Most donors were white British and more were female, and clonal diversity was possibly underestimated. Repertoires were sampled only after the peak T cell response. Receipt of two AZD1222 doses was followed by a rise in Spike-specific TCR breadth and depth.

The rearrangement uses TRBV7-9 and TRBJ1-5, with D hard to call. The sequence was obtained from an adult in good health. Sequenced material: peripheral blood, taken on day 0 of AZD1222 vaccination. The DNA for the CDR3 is TGTGCCAGCAGCCCACTTGGGCGGTCGAGCAATCAGCCCCAGCATTTT. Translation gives CASSPLGRSSNQPQHF. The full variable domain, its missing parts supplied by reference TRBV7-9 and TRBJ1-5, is DTGVSQNPRHKITKRGQNVTFRCDPISEHNRLYWYRQTLGQGPEFLTYFQNEAQLEKSRLLSDRFSAERPKGSFSTLEIQRTEQGDSAMYLCASSPLGRSSNQPQHFGDGTRLSIL.